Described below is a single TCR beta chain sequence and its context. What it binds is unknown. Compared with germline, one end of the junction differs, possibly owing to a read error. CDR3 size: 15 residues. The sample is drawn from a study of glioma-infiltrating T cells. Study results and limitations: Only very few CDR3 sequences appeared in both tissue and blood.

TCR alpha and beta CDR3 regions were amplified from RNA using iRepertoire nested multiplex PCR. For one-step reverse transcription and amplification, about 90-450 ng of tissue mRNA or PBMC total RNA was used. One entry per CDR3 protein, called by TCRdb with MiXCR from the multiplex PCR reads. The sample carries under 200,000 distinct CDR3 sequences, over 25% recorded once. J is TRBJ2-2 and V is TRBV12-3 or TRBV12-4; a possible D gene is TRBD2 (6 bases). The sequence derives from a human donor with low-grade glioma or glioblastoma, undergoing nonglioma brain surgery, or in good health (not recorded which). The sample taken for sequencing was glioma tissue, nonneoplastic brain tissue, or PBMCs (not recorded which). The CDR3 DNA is TGTGCCAGCAGTTGGAGGGTGTTGGGCACCTGGGAGCTGTTTTTT. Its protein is CASSWRVLGTWELFF.